A single sample gave rise to the 27 T cell receptor beta chains below, sequenced in a study of T cell clonality in common variable immunodeficiency. Only in-frame clones appear in the TCRdb table, and some are missing; sequencing was by immunoSEQ multiplex PCR. The sample shows 30,000 to 40,000 clones, no singletons; the ten largest hold approximately 3.6%. The sequenced material came from peripheral blood mononuclear cells. Source of these receptors: a person aged 18 to 70 in good health.

This clone was counted many times. The missing CDR3 end, 3 residues past where the read stops, is filled in from the germline J gene. This rearrangement joins TRBV20-1 to TRBJ1-6, with D unclear. The CDR3 has 15 amino acids. V was cut by 4 bases and J by 8 bases, with 18 bases left in between. The germline CDR1 and CDR2 sequences are DFQATT and SNEGSKA (reference sequence). The sequenced part of the CDR3 DNA is TGCAGTGCTACCCTCGGTCAATCGGCGGATTCACCC. The encoded protein is CSATLGQSADSP. The whole CDR3 sequence reads CSATLGQSADSPLHF.

This clone appeared many times. The CDR3 end falls 3 residues outside the read, so it is completed with the germline J gene. The genes are TRBV7-2 and TRBJ2-3; D not resolved. The V and J ends lost 2 bases and 0 bases respectively, with 9 bases between them. CDR3 length: 15 residues. CDR1 is SGHTA and CDR2 is FQGNSA in the germline V gene. The CDR3: CASSLLVASTDTQYF. The part of the CDR3 DNA that was read is TGTGCCAGCAGCTTACTAGTTGCTAGCACAGATACG.

The table lists this clone with many counts. The CDR3 goes on 3 residues after the read ends, and that part is filled in from the germline J gene. This rearrangement joins TRBV20-1 to TRBJ2-5, with D uncertain. Germline V gives CDR1 DFQATT, CDR2 SNEGSKA (reference sequence). Trimming took 6 bases from V and 6 from J, leaving 17 bases between them. CDR3 length equals 13 residues. The covered CDR3 bases are TGCAGTGCGATTATTGCCCAACAGAAGACC. It yields the protein CSAIIAQQKT. The CDR3 as a whole reads CSAIIAQQKTQYF.

This clone was counted ten times or more. The read terminates 3 residues ahead of where the CDR3 ends, so the germline J gene completes it. This chain joins TRBV2 and TRBJ2-7; D gene ambiguous. The CDR3 extends over 13 amino acids. In germline, CDR1 is SNHLY, CDR2 FYNNEI. Deletions cut 4 bases from V and 2 bases from J, with 9 bases between. CDR3 residues: CASSVNLAYEQYF. The CDR3 DNA, read in part, is TGTGCCAGCAGTGTGAATCTAGCCTACGAG.

This clone was seen a handful of times. The CDR3 end is not reached by the read, which stops 3 residues before it; the germline J gene fills it in. V is TRBV2 and J is TRBJ1-2, with D possibly matching TRBD1 (6 bases). CDR3 length: 14 residues. Germline CDR1 reads SNHLY; CDR2 reads FYNNEI. With 5 bases removed from V and 6 bases from J, the gap between germline ends came to 16 bases. The part of the CDR3 DNA that was read is TGTGCCAGCAGTCTGTCCGGGACACCGGATGGC. Its protein product is CASSLSGTPDG. The full CDR3 is CASSLSGTPDGYTF.

There are a few counts of this clone. The CDR3 end lies 3 residues beyond the end of the read and is filled in from the germline J gene. This rearrangement joins TRBV14 to TRBJ2-7; D call uncertain. Germline values: CDR1 SGHDN, CDR2 FVKESK. The CDR3 loop spans 13 amino acids. Trimming shortened V by 4 bases and J by 4 bases, and 11 bases separated the two germline ends. The CDR3 spells CASSPMRPYEQYF. The covered CDR3 bases are TGTGCCAGCAGCCCCATGCGGCCTTACGAG.

This clone was seen repeatedly, ten times or more. The CDR3 goes on 3 residues after the read ends, and that part is filled in from the germline J gene. The chain joins TRBV6-4 to TRBJ1-5, with TRBD1 as a possible D gene (5 bases). The germline V gene encodes CDR1 MRHNA and CDR2 SNTAGT. V was pared by 3 bases and J by 3 bases, with 9 bases between. There are 14 residues in the CDR3. The part of the CDR3 DNA that was read is TGTGCCAGCAGTGAACAGGCAAACAATCAGCCC. Residues: CASSEQANNQP. Given in full, the CDR3 is CASSEQANNQPQHF.

This clone has just a few counts. The read ends 3 residues before the CDR3 terminus; that terminus is restored from the germline J gene. The V call is TRBV30, the J call TRBJ2-7, with a tentative D call TRBD2 (5 bases). The CDR3 sequence is 14 residues long. Trimming took 1 base from V and 2 from J, leaving 12 bases between them. Germline loops: CDR1 GTSNPN, CDR2 SVGIG (reference sequence). Partial CDR3 DNA: TGTGCCTGGAGTGCTAGCCGAGGGCCCTACGAG. This gives the protein CAWSASRGPYE. The CDR3 as a whole reads CAWSASRGPYEQYF.

At least ten counts were recorded for this clone. The read ends 3 residues early relative to the CDR3; the germline J gene fills the gap. V usage is TRBV5-4 and J usage is TRBJ2-7, with 7 nucleotides matching TRBD2. The CDR3 length is 16 residues. From germline, CDR1 is SGHNT and CDR2 YYREEE (reference sequence). V lost 4 bases and J lost 0; bases outside the gene matches: 10. CDR3 protein: CASSMFGSGPSYEQYF. The CDR3 bases that were read are TGTGCCAGCAGCATGTTCGGTAGCGGGCCCTCCTACGAG.

As regards this clone: The read is 3 residues too short to cover the CDR3 end, so that end is filled in from the germline J gene. The gene calls are TRBV7-2 and TRBJ1-2, with D hard to call. CDR3 length equals 14 residues. Germline CDR1 and CDR2: SGHTA and FQGNSA. Partial CDR3 DNA: TGTGCCAGCAGCTTAGCGCGCGGGAACTACGAC. This codes for CASSLARGNYD. From start to end, the CDR3 is CASSLARGNYDYTF.

This clone showed up just a few times. The read terminates 3 residues ahead of where the CDR3 ends, so the germline J gene completes it. The chain uses TRBV5-5 and TRBJ1-5, with 11 bases identical to TRBD1. The CDR3 has 14 amino acids. Germline V gene sequence: CDR1 SGHKS, CDR2 YYEKEE (reference sequence). With 2 bases clipped from V and 6 bases from J, the junction kept 1 base outside the gene matches. This CDR3 is CASSLGTGGQPQHF. The CDR3 DNA, read in part, is TGTGCCAGCAGCTTAGGGACAGGGGGTCAGCCC.

This clone was seen at least ten times. The CDR3 end lies 3 residues beyond the end of the read and is filled in from the germline J gene. The rearrangement uses TRBV5-1 and TRBJ2-2; a possible D gene is TRBD1 (6 bases). CDR3 length: 15 residues. Germline loops: CDR1 SGHRS, CDR2 YFSETQ. Trimming pared 4 bases from V and 1 base from J, leaving 11 bases between. CDR3 bases read: TGCGCCAGCAGCCTAGGACAGTTGAACACCGGGGAG. Amino acid sequence: CASSLGQLNTGE. The entire CDR3 reads CASSLGQLNTGELFF.

This clone was found many times. The read ends 3 residues early relative to the CDR3; the germline J gene fills the gap. V usage is TRBV29-1 and J usage is TRBJ2-7, with D perhaps TRBD1 (5 bases). The V gene lost 2 bases and the J gene lost 3 bases, with 11 bases spanning the gap. The germline V gene has CDR1 SQVTM and CDR2 ANQGSEA. The CDR3 is 13 amino acids. Incomplete CDR3 DNA: TGCAGCGTTGAACGGCAGGGCGGCTACGAG. This gives the protein CSVERQGGYE. The CDR3 as a whole reads CSVERQGGYEQYF.

This clone was found many times. The CDR3 extends 3 residues past the end of the read, so its final part is completed from the germline J gene. This chain connects TRBV7-2 to TRBJ2-3; D gene ambiguous. The CDR3 covers 15 residues. The V gene's germline CDR1 is SGHTA and CDR2 FQGNSA. Trimming took 3 bases from V and 0 from J, leaving 10 bases between them. The CDR3 loop is CASSFTVSSTDTQYF. The CDR3 DNA, read in part, is TGTGCCAGCAGCTTTACTGTGTCTAGCACAGATACG.

Ten or more counts support this clone. The read halts 3 residues ahead of the CDR3 end, with the missing end drawn from the germline J gene. The chain links TRBV12-3 or TRBV12-4 to TRBJ2-1; 10 bases agree with TRBD2. The CDR3 length is 17 residues. V gave up 2 bases and J gave up 3 bases; unmatched junction bases: 7. The CDR3 spells CASSLRRGTSVYNEQFF. The covered CDR3 bases are TGTGCCAGCAGTTTAAGGAGAGGGACTAGCGTCTACAATGAG.

This clone was recorded at least ten times. The read ends 3 residues early relative to the CDR3; the germline J gene fills the gap. The gene calls are TRBV5-1 and TRBJ2-1, with D possibly TRBD1 on 6 matching bases. In germline, CDR1 is SGHRS, CDR2 YFSETQ. With 0 bases removed from V and 6 bases from J, the gap between germline ends came to 13 bases. There are 15 residues in the CDR3. The covered CDR3 bases are TGCGCCAGCAGCTTGGCAGGGGTTCGAGGCAATGAG. Translated: CASSLAGVRGNE. The entire CDR3 reads CASSLAGVRGNEQFF.

Ten or more counts support this clone. Read sequence stops 3 residues before the CDR3 end, and the germline J gene provides the missing end. This sequence joins TRBV4-2 and TRBJ1-6; 7 bases match TRBD1. Germline loops: CDR1 LGHNA, CDR2 YNFKEQ. The CDR3 has 16 amino acids. With V trimmed by 3 bases and J by 1 base, 3 bases remained unmatched. The sequenced part of the CDR3 DNA is TGTGCCAGCAGCCAGGGACAGAGTTCCTATAATTCACCC. Translating it yields CASSQGQSSYNSP. The whole CDR3 region reads CASSQGQSSYNSPLHF.

This clone was counted ten times or more. With the read ending 3 residues before the CDR3 end, the germline J gene is used to fill in that end. The chain joins TRBV20-1 to TRBJ1-3; unclear D gene. The CDR3 sequence is 16 residues long. CDR1 is DFQATT and CDR2 is SNEGSKA in the germline V gene (reference sequence). The ends were cut back, 6 bases at V and 1 base at J, with 19 bases in the middle. The DNA read from the CDR3 is TGCAGTGCCCCAACCGGTATCCCGTATTCTGGAAACACC. Protein: CSAPTGIPYSGNT. The entire CDR3 is CSAPTGIPYSGNTIYF.

This clone was observed many times. The read ends 3 residues early relative to the CDR3; the germline J gene fills the gap. The V and J genes are TRBV20-1 and TRBJ1-4; 7 positions match TRBD1. The V gene's germline CDR1 is DFQATT and CDR2 SNEGSKA (reference sequence). The CDR3 has 14 residues. V was pared by 0 bases and J by 8 bases, with 6 bases of the junction left unmatched. The part of the CDR3 DNA that was read is TGCAGTGCTAGAGAGGGACAGCGTGAGGAAAAA. Translating it yields CSAREGQREEK. The complete CDR3 reads CSAREGQREEKLFF.

In this sample, this clone turned up many times. The sequence runs out 3 residues before the end of the CDR3; the remainder is reconstructed from the germline J gene. This chain connects TRBV20-1 to TRBJ2-3, with 8 positions matching TRBD2. CDR3 length: 15 amino acids. The germline V gene encodes CDR1 DFQATT and CDR2 SNEGSKA (reference sequence). Partial CDR3 DNA: TGCAGTGCCCCCCGGGGAGCGGGGGCGAGAGAGACG. It translates to CSAPRGAGARET. The CDR3, in full, reads CSAPRGAGARETQYF.

This clone showed up many times. The read ends 3 residues before the CDR3 terminus; that terminus is restored from the germline J gene. Other DNA sequences within the sample encode an identical CDR3. V and J are TRBV2 and TRBJ1-5; D is ambiguous. Germline CDR1 is SNHLY and CDR2 is FYNNEI. The CDR3 has 14 residues. With 4 bases removed from V and 5 bases from J, the gap between germline ends came to 12 bases. The DNA read from the CDR3 is TGTGCCAGCAGTGCCTCCCGGGGAGATCAGCCC. Translation gives CASSASRGDQP. In full, the CDR3 reads CASSASRGDQPQHF.

In this sample, this clone turned up many times. The sequence runs out 3 residues before the end of the CDR3; the remainder is reconstructed from the germline J gene. The rearrangement links TRBV29-1 to TRBJ1-1; 8 bases map to TRBD1. The CDR3 extends over 13 amino acids. Trimming took 7 bases from V and 0 from J; bases not matched to a gene: 4. Germline CDR1 reads SQVTM; CDR2 reads ANQGSEA. CDR3 bases read: TGCAGCGCCCGACAGGGGTTGAACACTGAA. As protein: CSARQGLNTE. The entire CDR3 reads CSARQGLNTEAFF.

This clone was counted many times. Its ends do not fully match the called genes, so a read error is possible. With the read ending 3 residues before the CDR3 end, the germline J gene is used to fill in that end. This chain links TRBV29-1 with TRBJ2-4; no definite D call. Germline CDR1 SQVTM, CDR2 ANQGSEA. This CDR3 has 12 amino acids. CDR3: CGVGLAKNIQYF. CDR3 DNA, as far as it was read: TGCGGCGTTGGTCTAGCCAAAAACATT.

In this sample, this clone turned up many times. Relative to the germline gene, one junction end is altered; a read error may explain this. The DNA ends 3 residues before the CDR3 does, and the rest of the CDR3 is filled in from the germline J gene. This rearrangement joins TRBV13 to TRBJ2-7, with D perhaps given as TRBD1 or TRBD2 (6 bases each). Germline V gene sequence: CDR1 PRHDT, CDR2 FYEKMQ (reference sequence). The CDR3 spans 16 residues. The covered CDR3 bases are TGTGCCAGCAGCCTAGGGGGAGCGGGCTTATCCTACGAG. Protein: CASSLGGAGLSYE. The entire CDR3 protein is CASSLGGAGLSYEQYF.

As regards this clone: The read halts 3 residues ahead of the CDR3 end, with the missing end drawn from the germline J gene. V gene TRBV11-1 combines with J gene TRBJ1-2; possible D gene TRBD1, 5 bases. This CDR3 is built from 12 residues. With 4 bases removed from V and 6 bases from J, the gap between germline ends came to 9 bases. In germline, CDR1 is SGHAT, CDR2 FQDESV (reference sequence). The CDR3 here is CASSSGGDGYTF. The CDR3 DNA, read in part, is TGTGCCAGCAGCTCTGGGGGGGATGGC.

This clone was seen repeatedly, ten times or more. The sequence runs out 3 residues before the end of the CDR3; the remainder is reconstructed from the germline J gene. The chain recombines TRBV5-1 with TRBJ2-7, with 10 bases aligning to TRBD2. Trimming took 0 bases from V and 5 from J; bases not matched to a gene: 8. Looked up from germline, CDR1 is SGHRS and CDR2 is YFSETQ. The CDR3 length is 16 residues. The CDR3 loop reads CASSLAAAGGADEQYF. The covered CDR3 bases are TGCGCCAGCAGCTTGGCTGCAGCGGGGGGGGCTGACGAG.

The covered CDR3 bases are TGCGCCAGCAGTGAGGGGCAGGGGGTCTATGGC. As protein: CASSEGQGVYG. The full CDR3 is CASSEGQGVYGYTF. The chain joins TRBV5-1 to TRBJ1-2, with 7 nucleotides matching TRBD1. The read ends 3 residues before the CDR3 terminus; that terminus is restored from the germline J gene. Germline loops: CDR1 SGHRS, CDR2 YFSETQ. The CDR3 loop spans 14 amino acids. J gave up 4 bases and V 5 bases, and 8 bases lay outside the gene matches.